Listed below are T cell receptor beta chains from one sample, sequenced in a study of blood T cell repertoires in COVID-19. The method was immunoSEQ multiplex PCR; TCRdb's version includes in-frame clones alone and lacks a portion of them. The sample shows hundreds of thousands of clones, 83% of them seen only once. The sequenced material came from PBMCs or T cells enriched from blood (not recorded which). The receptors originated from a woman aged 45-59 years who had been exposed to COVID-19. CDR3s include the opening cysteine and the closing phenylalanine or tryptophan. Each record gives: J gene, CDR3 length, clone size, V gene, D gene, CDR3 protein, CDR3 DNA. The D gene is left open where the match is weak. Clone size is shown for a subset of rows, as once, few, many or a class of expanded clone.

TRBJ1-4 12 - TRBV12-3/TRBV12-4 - CASSFVGEKLFF TGTGCCAGCAGTTTCGTCGGGGAAAAACTGTTTTTT
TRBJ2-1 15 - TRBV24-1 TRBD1 CATSDPGTGGNEQFF TGTGCCACCAGTGACCCAGGGACAGGGGGGAATGAGCAGTTCTTC
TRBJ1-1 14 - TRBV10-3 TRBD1 CAIREGALNTEAFF TGTGCCATCAGGGAGGGGGCACTGAACACTGAAGCTTTCTTT
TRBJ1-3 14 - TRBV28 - CASSLPGAGNTIYF TGTGCCAGCAGTTTACCAGGGGCTGGAAACACCATATATTTT
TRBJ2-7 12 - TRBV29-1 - CSGGAGALEQYF TGCAGCGGGGGGGCGGGGGCTTTGGAGCAGTACTTC
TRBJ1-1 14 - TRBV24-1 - CATSDSGTSTEAFF TGTGCCACCAGTGACTCCGGGACATCCACAGAAGCTTTCTTT
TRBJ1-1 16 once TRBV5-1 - CASSFGRVVVNTEAFF TGCGCCAGCAGCTTCGGCAGGGTGGTCGTGAACACTGAAGCTTTCTTT
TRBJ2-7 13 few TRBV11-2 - CASLLAGAHEQYF TGTGCCAGCCTCCTGGCAGGGGCGCACGAGCAGTACTTC
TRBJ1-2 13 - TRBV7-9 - CASSLGQEDGYTF TGTGCCAGCAGCTTAGGACAGGAAGATGGCTACACCTTC
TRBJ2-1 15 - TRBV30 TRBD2 CAWSKGLAVYNEQFF TGTGCCTGGAGTAAGGGACTAGCGGTTTACAATGAGCAGTTCTTC
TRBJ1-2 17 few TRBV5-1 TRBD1 CASSGDPGQGANYGYTF TGCGCCAGCAGCGGGGATCCGGGACAGGGAGCTAACTATGGCTACACCTTC
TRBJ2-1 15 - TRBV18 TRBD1 CASSQQGADSNEQFF TGTGCCAGCTCACAACAGGGGGCGGACTCCAATGAGCAGTTCTTC
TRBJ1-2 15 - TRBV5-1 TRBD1 CASSFNGDRTNGYTF TGCGCCAGCAGCTTCAACGGGGACAGGACCAATGGCTACACCTTC
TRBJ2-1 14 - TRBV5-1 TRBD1 CASSLGQGFNEQFF TGCGCCAGCAGCTTGGGACAGGGTTTCAATGAGCAGTTCTTC
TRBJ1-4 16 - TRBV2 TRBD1 CASSEFGTGRREKLFF TGTGCCAGCAGTGAATTTGGGACAGGACGCCGTGAAAAACTGTTTTTT
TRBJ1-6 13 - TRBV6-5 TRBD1 CASRGQNNSPLHF TGTGCCAGCAGGGGACAGAATAATTCACCCCTCCACTTT
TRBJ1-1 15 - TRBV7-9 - CASSSWPSENTEAFF TGTGCCAGCAGCTCCTGGCCCTCCGAGAACACTGAAGCTTTCTTT
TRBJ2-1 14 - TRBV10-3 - CAISGRAEGDEQFF TGTGCCATCAGTGGTCGGGCAGAAGGGGATGAGCAGTTCTTC
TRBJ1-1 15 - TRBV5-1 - CASRANGQLNTEAFF TGCGCCAGCAGGGCTAATGGACAGTTGAACACTGAAGCTTTCTTT
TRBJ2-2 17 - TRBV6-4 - CASSDSAEQENTGELFF TGTGCCAGCAGTGACTCGGCTGAGCAGGAGAACACCGGGGAGCTGTTTTTT
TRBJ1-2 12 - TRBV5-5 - CASSGENYGYTF TGTGCCAGCAGCGGAGAAAACTATGGCTACACCTTC
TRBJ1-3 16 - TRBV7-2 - CASSLIGQVFGNTIYF TGTGCCAGCAGCTTAATTGGCCAGGTCTTTGGAAACACCATATATTTT
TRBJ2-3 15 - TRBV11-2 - CASSLVPGITDTQYF TGTGCCAGCAGCTTAGTCCCGGGGATCACAGATACGCAGTATTTT
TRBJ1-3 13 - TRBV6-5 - CASTSGSGNTIYF TGTGCCAGCACGAGTGGCTCTGGAAACACCATATATTTT
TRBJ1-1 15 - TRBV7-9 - CASSLARAGDTEAFF TGTGCCAGCAGCCTAGCCCGGGCGGGAGACACTGAAGCTTTCTTT
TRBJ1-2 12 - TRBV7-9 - CASSRDGSGYTF TGTGCCAGCAGCCGCGATGGTAGTGGCTACACCTTC
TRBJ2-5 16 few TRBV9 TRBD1 CASSVPGTGTQETQYF TGTGCCAGCAGCGTTCCCGGGACAGGGACTCAAGAGACCCAGTACTTC
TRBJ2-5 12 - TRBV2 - CASSARQETQYF TGTGCCAGCAGCGCCAGGCAAGAGACCCAGTACTTC
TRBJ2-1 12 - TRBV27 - CASSRAGNEQFF TGTGCCAGCAGCCGTGCAGGGAATGAGCAGTTCTTC
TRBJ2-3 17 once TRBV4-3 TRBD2 CASSLSLGGGSTDTQYF TGCGCCAGCAGCCTTTCCTTGGGCGGGGGGTCCACAGATACGCAGTATTTT
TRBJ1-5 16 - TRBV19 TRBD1 CASSIDRGRINQPQHF TGTGCCAGTAGTATTGACAGGGGCAGAATTAATCAGCCCCAGCATTTT
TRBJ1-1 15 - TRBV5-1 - CASSLGARGIDEAFF TGCGCCAGCAGCTTGGGGGCAAGGGGGATTGATGAAGCTTTCTTT
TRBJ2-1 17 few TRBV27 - CASSPWVPREVYNEQFF TGTGCCAGCAGTCCTTGGGTCCCGCGGGAAGTCTACAATGAGCAGTTCTTC
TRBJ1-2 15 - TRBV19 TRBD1 CASSIATTGNYGYTF TGTGCCAGTAGTATAGCTACGACAGGGAACTATGGCTACACCTTC
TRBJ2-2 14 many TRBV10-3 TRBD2 CAITSGGNTGELFF TGTGCCATCACAAGCGGGGGCAACACCGGGGAGCTGTTTTTT
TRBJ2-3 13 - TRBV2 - CASNRGTTDTQYF TGTGCCAGCAACCGGGGTACAACAGATACGCAGTATTTT
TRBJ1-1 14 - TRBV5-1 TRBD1 CASSLPGQGTEAFF TGCGCCAGCAGCTTACCGGGACAGGGCACTGAAGCTTTCTTT
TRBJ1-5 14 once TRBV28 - CASRGGGGFQPQHF TGTGCCAGCAGAGGAGGGGGGGGTTTCCAGCCCCAGCATTTT
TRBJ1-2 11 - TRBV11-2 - CASSPGANYTF TGTGCCAGCAGCCCTGGGGCGAACTACACCTTC
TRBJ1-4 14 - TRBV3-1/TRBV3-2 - CASSLLAANEKLFF TGTGCCAGCAGCCTCCTCGCAGCTAATGAAAAACTGTTTTTT
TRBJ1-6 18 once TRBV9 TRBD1 CASSGTGTGVLGNSPLHF TGTGCCAGCAGCGGAACCGGGACAGGGGTTCTGGGGAATTCACCCCTCCACTTT
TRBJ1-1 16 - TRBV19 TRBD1 CASSLGTGTGMTEAFF TGTGCCAGTAGCCTCGGGACAGGGACCGGTATGACTGAAGCTTTCTTT
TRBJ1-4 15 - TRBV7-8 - CASSTQGGVNSKLFF TGTGCCAGCAGCACCCAGGGTGGAGTAAATAGTAAACTGTTTTTT
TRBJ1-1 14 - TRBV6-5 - CASSSNSGYTEAFF TGTGCCAGCAGCTCTAACTCGGGTTACACTGAAGCTTTCTTT
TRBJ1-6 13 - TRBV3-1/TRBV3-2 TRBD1 CASSRNTGAPLHF TGTGCCAGCAGCCGGAATACAGGGGCACCCCTCCACTTT
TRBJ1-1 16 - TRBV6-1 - CASSEILRSALAEAFF TGTGCCAGCAGTGAAATTCTTCGGTCTGCTCTAGCTGAAGCTTTCTTT
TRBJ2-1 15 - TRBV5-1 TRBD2 CASSPGTSGYNEQFF TGCGCCAGCAGCCCCGGGACTAGCGGGTACAATGAGCAGTTCTTC
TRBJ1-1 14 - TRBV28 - CASSLAGANTEAFF TGTGCCAGCAGTTTAGCAGGGGCGAACACTGAAGCTTTCTTT
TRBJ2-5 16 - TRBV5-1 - CASTALTGETSETQYF TGCGCCAGCACCGCGCTTACGGGAGAGACCTCAGAGACCCAGTACTTC
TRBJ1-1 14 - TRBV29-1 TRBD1 CSAWTGGENTEAFF TGCAGCGCGTGGACAGGGGGGGAGAACACTGAAGCTTTCTTT
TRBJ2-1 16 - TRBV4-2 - CASSQDLRGTYNEQFF TGTGCCAGCAGCCAAGATTTGAGGGGGACATACAATGAGCAGTTCTTC
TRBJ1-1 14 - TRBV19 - CASRPTTVNTEAFF TGTGCCAGTAGGCCGACGACAGTTAACACTGAAGCTTTCTTT
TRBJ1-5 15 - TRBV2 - CASRRGTNSNQPQHF TGTGCCAGCAGAAGGGGGACTAATAGCAATCAGCCCCAGCATTTT